These T cell receptor beta chains were read from a single sample in a study of shared clonotypes between healthy human individuals. Method: immunoSEQ multiplex PCR; TCRdb's copy keeps in-frame clones and lacks some. Of roughly 220,000 clones in the sample, 65% were seen once. The source material was memory CD4+ T cells sorted from blood. The receptors shown here come from a man aged 25 to 40 in good health. Both conserved end residues are part of each CDR3. D genes are given only for firm matches. Only part of the rows carry a size: once, few, many, or a class if the clone is expanded.

V: TRBV2
J: TRBJ2-1
D: .
size: .
CDR3: CASSEARGQQKEQFF
DNA: TGTGCCAGCAGTGAAGCGCGGGGACAGCAAAAAGAGCAGTTCTTC

V: TRBV5-8
J: TRBJ2-1
D: .
size: .
CDR3: CASSLPAVARQFF
DNA: TGTGCCAGCAGCTTGCCGGCGGTGGCTAGGCAGTTCTTC

V: TRBV6-1
J: TRBJ2-2
D: .
size: .
CDR3: CASSVIQGNTGELFF
DNA: TGTGCCAGCAGTGTGATACAGGGGAACACCGGGGAGCTGTTTTTT

V: TRBV10-3
J: TRBJ1-2
D: .
size: .
CDR3: CAISEYSDTNYGYTF
DNA: TGTGCCATCAGTGAGTACAGCGATACTAACTATGGCTACACCTTC

V: TRBV6-5
J: TRBJ1-2
D: .
size: .
CDR3: CASSQTDNYGYTF
DNA: TGTGCCAGCAGTCAGACCGATAACTATGGCTACACCTTC

V: TRBV7-9
J: TRBJ2-4
D: TRBD2
size: .
CDR3: CASSSPSGRAGLNIQYF
DNA: TGTGCCAGCAGCTCCCCTAGCGGGAGGGCTGGATTGAACATTCAGTACTTC

V: TRBV5-4
J: TRBJ1-3
D: .
size: .
CDR3: CASSLGSSGNTIYF
DNA: TGTGCCAGCAGCTTGGGTTCGAGTGGAAACACCATATATTTT

V: TRBV18
J: TRBJ2-7
D: TRBD2
size: .
CDR3: CASSPLAGALSYEQYF
DNA: TGTGCCAGCTCACCTCTAGCGGGAGCTCTATCCTACGAGCAGTACTTC

V: TRBV5-1
J: TRBJ2-1
D: .
size: .
CDR3: CASSLGPAYNEQFF
DNA: TGCGCCAGCAGCTTGGGTCCAGCCTACAATGAGCAGTTCTTC

V: TRBV5-1
J: TRBJ1-4
D: TRBD1
size: .
CDR3: CASSQGAGDEKLFF
DNA: TGCGCCAGCAGCCAGGGGGCAGGAGATGAAAAACTGTTTTTT

V: TRBV18
J: TRBJ2-1
D: .
size: .
CDR3: CASSPSENYNEQFF
DNA: TGTGCCAGCTCACCCTCAGAAAATTACAATGAGCAGTTCTTC

V: TRBV14
J: TRBJ2-1
D: TRBD2
size: .
CDR3: CASSQAQFSGTEQFF
DNA: TGTGCCAGCAGCCAAGCCCAATTTAGCGGGACGGAGCAGTTCTTC

V: TRBV5-5
J: TRBJ2-1
D: TRBD2
size: .
CDR3: CASSSQALAAYNEQFF
DNA: TGTGCCAGCAGCTCTCAGGCCCTAGCGGCGTACAATGAGCAGTTCTTC

V: TRBV6-1
J: TRBJ1-5
D: .
size: many
CDR3: CASSDSLHQPQHF
DNA: TGTGCCAGCAGTGACTCACTTCATCAGCCCCAGCATTTT

V: TRBV7-2
J: TRBJ1-2
D: .
size: .
CDR3: CASSLRGAWGYTF
DNA: TGTGCCAGCAGCTTACGCGGGGCGTGGGGCTACACCTTC

V: TRBV5-1
J: TRBJ2-7
D: TRBD2
size: .
CDR3: CASRAGTSGSYEQYF
DNA: TGCGCCAGCAGGGCCGGGACTAGCGGCTCCTACGAGCAGTACTTC

V: TRBV6-5
J: TRBJ1-1
D: .
size: .
CDR3: CASSYDGQLNTEAFF
DNA: TGTGCCAGCAGTTACGATGGACAGCTGAACACTGAAGCTTTCTTT

V: TRBV10-3
J: TRBJ2-3
D: .
size: once
CDR3: CAISELSSTDTQYF
DNA: TGTGCCATCAGTGAACTCTCTAGCACAGATACGCAGTATTTT

V: TRBV11-2
J: TRBJ1-2
D: .
size: few
CDR3: CASSNRLGYGYTF
DNA: TGTGCCAGCAGCAATCGACTCGGCTATGGCTACACCTTC

V: TRBV5-1
J: TRBJ2-5
D: .
size: .
CDR3: CASSLGSGLSETQYF
DNA: TGCGCCAGCAGCTTGGGATCGGGGCTTTCGGAGACCCAGTACTTC

V: TRBV19
J: TRBJ2-3
D: TRBD2
size: .
CDR3: CASSPSGRATDTQYF
DNA: TGTGCCAGTAGTCCTAGCGGGAGGGCTACAGATACGCAGTATTTT

V: TRBV7-9
J: TRBJ1-1
D: .
size: .
CDR3: CASRVDGFAFF
DNA: TGTGCCAGCAGGGTTGACGGCTTCGCTTTCTTT

V: TRBV5-6
J: TRBJ2-1
D: TRBD2
size: few
CDR3: CASSIYSGRVYNEQFF
DNA: TGTGCCAGCAGCATTTATAGCGGGAGGGTCTACAATGAGCAGTTCTTC

V: TRBV7-9
J: TRBJ2-3
D: .
size: .
CDR3: CASSIYYPNQNTDTQYF
DNA: TGTGCCAGCAGCATCTATTACCCAAACCAAAACACAGATACGCAGTATTTT

V: TRBV4-3
J: TRBJ1-4
D: .
size: .
CDR3: CASSQDPPGTNEKLFF
DNA: TGCGCCAGCAGCCAAGACCCCCCGGGGACAAATGAAAAACTGTTTTTT

V: TRBV5-1
J: TRBJ1-1
D: TRBD1
size: .
CDR3: CASSLNTGGTEAFF
DNA: TGCGCCAGCAGCTTGAATACAGGGGGAACTGAAGCTTTCTTT

V: TRBV18
J: TRBJ2-3
D: TRBD2
size: .
CDR3: CASSPRVSGSTDTQYF
DNA: TGTGCCAGCTCACCACGGGTTAGCGGGAGTACAGATACGCAGTATTTT

V: TRBV18
J: TRBJ2-5
D: .
size: .
CDR3: CASSPTREETQYF
DNA: TGTGCCAGCTCACCGACGCGGGAAGAGACCCAGTACTTC

V: TRBV6-5
J: TRBJ2-2
D: .
size: .
CDR3: CASSYVDTGELFF
DNA: TGTGCCAGCAGTTACGTGGATACCGGGGAGCTGTTTTTT

V: TRBV19
J: TRBJ1-5
D: .
size: .
CDR3: CASSTRTDYNQPQHF
DNA: TGTGCCAGTAGTACCAGGACGGATTACAATCAGCCCCAGCATTTT

V: TRBV28
J: TRBJ2-5
D: TRBD1
size: few
CDR3: CASSRTGLETQYF
DNA: TGTGCCAGCAGTAGGACAGGGTTGGAGACCCAGTACTTC

V: TRBV4-3
J: TRBJ2-1
D: TRBD2
size: .
CDR3: CASSQDLPSGVSNEQFF
DNA: TGCGCCAGCAGCCAAGATCTTCCGAGCGGGGTCTCCAATGAGCAGTTCTTC

V: TRBV5-1
J: TRBJ2-1
D: TRBD2
size: once
CDR3: CASSFDSGTHNEQFF
DNA: TGCGCCAGCAGCTTCGACAGCGGGACTCACAATGAGCAGTTCTTC

V: TRBV9
J: TRBJ1-4
D: .
size: .
CDR3: CASSVLATRGNEKLFF
DNA: TGTGCCAGCAGCGTATTAGCCACACGGGGGAATGAAAAACTGTTTTTT

V: TRBV28
J: TRBJ1-2
D: .
size: .
CDR3: CASSLGRERGYTF
DNA: TGTGCCAGCAGTTTAGGGCGGGAGAGAGGCTACACCTTC

V: TRBV5-4
J: TRBJ2-2
D: .
size: .
CDR3: CASSLGVRNTGELFF
DNA: TGTGCCAGCAGCTTGGGGGTACGGAACACCGGGGAGCTGTTTTTT

V: TRBV25-1
J: TRBJ1-1
D: TRBD1
size: .
CDR3: CASEGQVNTEAFF
DNA: TGTGCCAGCGAGGGACAGGTGAACACTGAAGCTTTCTTT

V: TRBV6-5
J: TRBJ2-3
D: TRBD2
size: .
CDR3: CASSKASGTDTQYF
DNA: TGTGCCAGCAGTAAGGCTAGCGGGACAGATACGCAGTATTTT

V: TRBV9
J: TRBJ2-1
D: .
size: once
CDR3: CASSWNQSSYNEQFF
DNA: TGTGCCAGCAGCTGGAACCAGAGCTCCTACAATGAGCAGTTCTTC

V: TRBV5-6
J: TRBJ2-1
D: TRBD1
size: .
CDR3: CASSSRDSLYNEQFF
DNA: TGTGCCAGCAGCTCCCGGGACAGTCTCTACAATGAGCAGTTCTTC

V: TRBV15
J: TRBJ1-1
D: .
size: few
CDR3: CATSRDQRATEAFF
DNA: TGTGCCACCAGCAGAGATCAGAGGGCCACTGAAGCTTTCTTT

V: TRBV18
J: TRBJ1-2
D: .
size: .
CDR3: CASSGGSDGYTF
DNA: TGTGCCAGCTCAGGGGGCTCCGATGGCTACACCTTC

V: TRBV6-6
J: TRBJ2-7
D: TRBD1
size: .
CDR3: CASSSDRGRFEQYF
DNA: TGTGCCAGCAGTTCCGACAGGGGTCGGTTTGAGCAGTACTTC

V: TRBV11-2
J: TRBJ2-5
D: .
size: .
CDR3: CASSLAPLWVTSQETQYF
DNA: TGTGCCAGCAGCTTAGCCCCGTTGTGGGTGACAAGCCAAGAGACCCAGTACTTC

V: TRBV29-1
J: TRBJ2-7
D: .
size: .
CDR3: CSVAQGWGMGTKGEQYF
DNA: TGCAGCGTTGCACAGGGCTGGGGTATGGGGACAAAAGGGGAGCAGTACTTC

V: TRBV10-2
J: TRBJ2-5
D: TRBD1
size: .
CDR3: CASSLGTGPEETQYF
DNA: TGCGCCAGCAGTCTTGGGACAGGGCCCGAGGAGACCCAGTACTTC

V: TRBV5-1
J: TRBJ2-6
D: TRBD2
size: .
CDR3: CASRITAGVPPHSGANVLTF
DNA: TGCGCCAGCAGAATAACGGCGGGAGTGCCCCCCCACTCTGGGGCCAACGTCCTGACTTTC

V: TRBV21-1
J: TRBJ2-2
D: .
size: .
CDR3: CASSKSISIGDGELFF
DNA: TGTGCCAGCAGCAAATCTATCTCTATAGGGGACGGGGAGCTGTTTTTT

V: TRBV6-6
J: TRBJ1-5
D: .
size: .
CDR3: CASMAQGYNQPQHF
DNA: TGTGCCAGCATGGCGCAGGGCTACAATCAGCCCCAGCATTTT

V: TRBV28
J: TRBJ1-4
D: .
size: .
CDR3: CASSLSGGGFEKLFF
DNA: TGTGCCAGCAGTTTATCGGGGGGCGGGTTCGAAAAACTGTTTTTT